A selection of T cell receptor beta chains follows, all from one sample in a study of vaccination and CD4 T cells after COVID-19. Using its own MiXCR run on the PCR reads, TCRdb lists one record per CDR3 protein. The sample carries under 10,000 distinct CDR3 sequences, 35% to 45% recorded once. These receptors' targets are unknown. Input material: CD4+ T cells from blood, cultured in vitro. These receptor sequences come from a human donor in good health. Both conserved end residues are part of each CDR3. A D gene is named only where the DNA matches it firmly. Not every row has a clone size; where given, it reads once, few, many or a size class.

size	V	D	J	DNA	CDR3
.	TRBV18	TRBD1	TRBJ1-2	TGTGCCAGCTCCTTGACAGGGATCAAGTATGGCTACACCTTC	CASSLTGIKYGYTF
.	TRBV5-8	.	TRBJ2-5	TGTGCCAGCAGGTTCACAGGGAGTGAGACCCAGTACTTC	CASRFTGSETQYF
few	TRBV7-9	TRBD1	TRBJ1-1	TGTGCCAGCAGCTTAGATACCACAGGGGGGACTTTCTTT	CASSLDTTGGTFF
.	TRBV5-1	.	TRBJ1-2	TGCGCCAGCAGCTTAACGGACAGCTCACACTATGGCTACACCTTC	CASSLTDSSHYGYTF
.	TRBV7-2	.	TRBJ1-3	TGTGCCAGCAGCTTAGGGATATTGGGGGGCACCATATATTTT	CASSLGILGGTIYF
.	TRBV28	.	TRBJ2-3	TGTGCCAGCAGGAGGGGGAAGTCCACAGATACGCAGTATTTT	CASRRGKSTDTQYF
.	TRBV11-2	TRBD2	TRBJ2-1	TGTGCCAGCAGGAAAGCGGGAATAGTATCAATTGAGCAGTTCTTC	CASRKAGIVSIEQFF
.	TRBV7-9	TRBD1	TRBJ1-2	TGTGCCAGCAGCCGAAAAAATAGACAGGGTATCACCTTC	CASSRKNRQGITF
few	TRBV28	.	TRBJ1-5	TGTGCCAGCAGTTTCTCGGGTATTCAGCCCCAGCATTTT	CASSFSGIQPQHF
once	TRBV7-8	.	TRBJ2-3	TGTGCCAGCAGCCAAGGCGCGGGCCCGGCGGGCACAGATACGCAGTATTTT	CASSQGAGPAGTDTQYF
.	TRBV20-1	.	TRBJ2-1	TGCAGTGCCCTGCCTGAGTGGGGCACTTACAATGAGCAGTTCTTC	CSALPEWGTYNEQFF
.	TRBV30	TRBD1	TRBJ2-7	TGTGCCTGGGGACAGGGAGAAGAGCAGTACTTC	CAWGQGEEQYF
.	TRBV6-1	TRBD1	TRBJ1-6	TGTGCCAGCAGTCGACAGGGAGAAAACTCACCCCTCCACTTT	CASSRQGENSPLHF
.	TRBV6-4	.	TRBJ2-3	TGTGCCAGCAGCCCGACTCCTAGCACAGATACGCAGTATTTT	CASSPTPSTDTQYF
.	TRBV5-4	.	TRBJ2-4	TGTGCCAGCAGTTGGAGGGACATTCAGTACTTC	CASSWRDIQYF
.	TRBV30	.	TRBJ2-7	TGTGCCTGGAAAAAGCGGAGGAGCTCCTACGAGCAGTACTTC	CAWKKRRSSYEQYF
once	TRBV12-3/TRBV12-4	.	TRBJ1-5	TGTGCCAGCAGTCCGACAGGACTTAGCAATCAGCCCCAGCATTTT	CASSPTGLSNQPQHF
.	TRBV27	.	TRBJ1-1	TGTGCCAGCAGTCCTGACAGGCTGCTTGAAGCTTTCTTT	CASSPDRLLEAFF
.	TRBV7-9	.	TRBJ1-1	TGTGCCAGCAGCCCCCGGTGGGGGCGCACTGAAGCTTTCTTT	CASSPRWGRTEAFF
.	TRBV19	.	TRBJ2-5	TGTGCCAGTAGTATAGGGGGGCGGGAGACCCAGTACTTC	CASSIGGRETQYF
.	TRBV7-8	TRBD2	TRBJ2-1	TGTGCCAGCAGGACTAGCGTTTACAATGAGCAGTTCTTC	CASRTSVYNEQFF
.	TRBV30	.	TRBJ2-7	TGTGCCTGGAGGAGAGGGTCCTACGAGCAGTACTTC	CAWRRGSYEQYF
.	TRBV2	.	TRBJ2-2	TGTGCCAGCAGGGGGGGTCCGGGGACCGGGGAGCTGTTTTTT	CASRGGPGTGELFF
few	TRBV11-1	.	TRBJ2-2	TGTGCCAGCAGCTTACAGGCGAACACCGGGGAGCTGTTTTTT	CASSLQANTGELFF
.	TRBV5-1	TRBD2	TRBJ2-2	TGCGCCAGCAGCAAAACTAGCGGGAGTAACGGGGAGCTGTTTTTT	CASSKTSGSNGELFF
.	TRBV27	.	TRBJ1-2	TGTGCCAGCAGTTTATCGAGGGGTCGGGGCTATGGCTACACCTTC	CASSLSRGRGYGYTF
.	TRBV10-1	TRBD2	TRBJ2-3	TGCGCCAGCAGTGAGATCCACGGACTAGCGGGGGGCACAGATACGCAGTATTTT	CASSEIHGLAGGTDTQYF
.	TRBV25-1	.	TRBJ1-6	TGTGCCAGCAGCGCGGGCTCACCCCTCCACTTT	CASSAGSPLHF
.	TRBV28	TRBD1	TRBJ2-5	TGTGCCAGCAGGGGGACAGGTCAAGAGACCCAGTACTTC	CASRGTGQETQYF
once	TRBV5-1	.	TRBJ1-1	TGCGCCAGCAGCTTATCGGGCAGGCCGAACACTGAAGCTTTCTTT	CASSLSGRPNTEAFF
.	TRBV7-8	TRBD2	TRBJ2-1	TGTGCCAGCAGCCACCCTAGCGGGAGAGGGGGTAATGAGCAGTTCTTC	CASSHPSGRGGNEQFF
few	TRBV19	.	TRBJ1-5	TGTGCCAGTAAGGTTGAGGGCAATCAGCCCCAGCATTTT	CASKVEGNQPQHF
.	TRBV6-2/TRBV6-3	.	TRBJ2-3	TGTGCCAGCAGTTACTTTTCCCTAAAGACAGGTTTTAGCACAGATACGCAGTATTTT	CASSYFSLKTGFSTDTQYF
.	TRBV7-6	TRBD2	TRBJ2-1	TGTGCCAGCACCCCCACTAGCGGGGCATACAATGAGCAGTTCTTC	CASTPTSGAYNEQFF
.	TRBV10-3	.	TRBJ1-6	TGTGCCATCAGTGAGGAGGGGCGCTTCTTCTTACCCCTCCACTTT	CAISEEGRFFLPLHF
few	TRBV7-9	.	TRBJ2-1	TGTGCCAGCAGCTTAGGACTAGGGACCTACAATGAGCAGTTCTTC	CASSLGLGTYNEQFF
.	TRBV7-9	.	TRBJ1-4	TGTGCCAGTTACACCTGGGCAGGGGAGTCTGCAACTAATGAAAAACTGTTTTTT	CASYTWAGESATNEKLFF
.	TRBV18	.	TRBJ2-4	TGTGCCAGCTCACCAAGTACAGGGAGAAACATTCAGTACTTC	CASSPSTGRNIQYF
few	TRBV28	TRBD1	TRBJ2-1	TGTGCCAGCAGTTTATTAGGGACAGGGCCGTTCTTC	CASSLLGTGPFF
.	TRBV5-1	.	TRBJ2-1	TGCGCCAGCAGCCGGGACTCCTCCTCCTACAATGAGCAGTTCTTC	CASSRDSSSYNEQFF
few	TRBV7-2	.	TRBJ2-2	TGTGCCAGCAAGGTCGGGGACGGGACGAACACCGGGGAGCTGTTTTTT	CASKVGDGTNTGELFF
few	TRBV15	TRBD1	TRBJ1-2	TGTGCCACCAGCAGAGGGGACAGCCGTTATGGCTACACCTTC	CATSRGDSRYGYTF
.	TRBV19	.	TRBJ2-7	TGTGCCAGTAGTATTTCCTTCGCCCCCTACGAGCAGTACTTC	CASSISFAPYEQYF
.	TRBV11-2	.	TRBJ1-1	TGTGCCAGCAGCTTAAAAGGGGAAGCTTTCTTT	CASSLKGEAFF
few	TRBV15	TRBD1	TRBJ2-4	TGTGCCACCAGCACTAGGACAGGGATAAACATTCAGTACTTC	CATSTRTGINIQYF
.	TRBV11-2	TRBD2	TRBJ2-5	TGTGCCAGCAGCTTAGGCCTGCGGGGGAACCAAGAGACCCAGTACTTC	CASSLGLRGNQETQYF
few	TRBV12-3/TRBV12-4	.	TRBJ1-5	TGTGCCAGCAGTTTTGGTCCGGGGGGCGCAGGGAATCAGCCCCAGCATTTT	CASSFGPGGAGNQPQHF
once	TRBV5-1	.	TRBJ2-6	TGCGCCAGCAGCTTGGAAGGCTTGGGACTCTCTGGGGCCAACGTCCTGACTTTC	CASSLEGLGLSGANVLTF
.	TRBV2	.	TRBJ1-5	TGTGCCAGCAGTGTTTGGCCTGAGCAGCCCCAGCATTTT	CASSVWPEQPQHF
few	TRBV2	TRBD1	TRBJ1-5	TGTGCCAGCAGCGTCGGACAGGGGTCCCATCAGCCCCAGCATTTT	CASSVGQGSHQPQHF
.	TRBV7-6	.	TRBJ1-1	TGTGCCAGCAGCCCCGACAGATTTAACACTGAAGCTTTCTTT	CASSPDRFNTEAFF
once	TRBV6-1	.	TRBJ2-7	TGTGCCAGCAGCCCCCGCGGGGTTCCCGGCTACGAGCAGTACTTC	CASSPRGVPGYEQYF